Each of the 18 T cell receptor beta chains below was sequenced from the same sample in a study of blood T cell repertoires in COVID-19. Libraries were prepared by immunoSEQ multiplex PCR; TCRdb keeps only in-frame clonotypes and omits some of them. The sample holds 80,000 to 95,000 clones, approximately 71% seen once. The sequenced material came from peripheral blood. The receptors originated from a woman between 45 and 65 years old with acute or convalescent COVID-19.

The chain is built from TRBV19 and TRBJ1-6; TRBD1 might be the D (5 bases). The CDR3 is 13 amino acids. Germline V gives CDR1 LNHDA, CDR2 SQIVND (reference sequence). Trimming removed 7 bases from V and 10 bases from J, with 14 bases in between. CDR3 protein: CASKQGMGSPLHF. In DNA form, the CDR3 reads TGTGCCAGTAAGCAGGGAATGGGGTCACCCCTCCACTTT.

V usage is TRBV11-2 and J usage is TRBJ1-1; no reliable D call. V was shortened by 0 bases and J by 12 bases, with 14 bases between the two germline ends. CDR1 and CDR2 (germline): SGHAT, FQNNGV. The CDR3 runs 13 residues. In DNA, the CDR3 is TGTGCCAGCAGCTTAGATTTGTCGCGTGATACTTTCTTT. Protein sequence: CASSLDLSRDTFF. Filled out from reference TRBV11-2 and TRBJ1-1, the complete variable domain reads EAGVAQSPRYKIIEKRQSVAFWCNPISGHATLYWYQQILGQGPKLLIQFQNNGVVDDSQLPKDRFSAERLKGVDSTLKIQPAKLEDSAVYLCASSLDLSRDTFFGQGTRLTVV.

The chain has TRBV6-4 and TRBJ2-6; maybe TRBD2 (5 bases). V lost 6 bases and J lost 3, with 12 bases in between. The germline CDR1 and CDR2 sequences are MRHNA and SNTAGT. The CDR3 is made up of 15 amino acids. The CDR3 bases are TGTGCCAGCAGGGCGGGCCCTAGTGGGGCCAACGTCCTGACTTTC. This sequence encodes CASRAGPSGANVLTF.

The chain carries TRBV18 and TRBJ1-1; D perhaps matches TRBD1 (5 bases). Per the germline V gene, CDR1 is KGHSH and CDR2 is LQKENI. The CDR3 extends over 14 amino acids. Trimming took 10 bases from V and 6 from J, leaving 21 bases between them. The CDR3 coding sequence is TGTGCCACCTCTCGGCGCAGGGATTCTGCTGAAGCTTTCTTT. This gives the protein CATSRRRDSAEAFF.

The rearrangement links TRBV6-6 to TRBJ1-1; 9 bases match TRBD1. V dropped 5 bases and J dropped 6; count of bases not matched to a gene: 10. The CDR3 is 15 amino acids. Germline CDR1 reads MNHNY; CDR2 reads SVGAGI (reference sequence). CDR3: CASSQGTGGVAEAFF. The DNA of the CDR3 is TGTGCCAGCAGTCAGGGTACAGGGGGCGTCGCTGAAGCTTTCTTT.

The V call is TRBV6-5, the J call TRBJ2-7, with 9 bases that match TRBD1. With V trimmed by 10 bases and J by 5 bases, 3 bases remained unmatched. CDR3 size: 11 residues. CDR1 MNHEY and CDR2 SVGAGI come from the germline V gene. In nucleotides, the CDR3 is TGTGCCACCAGGACAGGGGACGAGCAGTACTTC. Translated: CATRTGDEQYF.

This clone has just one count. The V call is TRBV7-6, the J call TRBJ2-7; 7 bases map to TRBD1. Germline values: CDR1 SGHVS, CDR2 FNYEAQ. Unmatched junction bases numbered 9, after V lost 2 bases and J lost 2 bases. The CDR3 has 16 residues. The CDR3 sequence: CASSLMMQGVPYEQYF. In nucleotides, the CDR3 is TGTGCCAGCAGCTTAATGATGCAGGGGGTTCCCTACGAGCAGTACTTC.

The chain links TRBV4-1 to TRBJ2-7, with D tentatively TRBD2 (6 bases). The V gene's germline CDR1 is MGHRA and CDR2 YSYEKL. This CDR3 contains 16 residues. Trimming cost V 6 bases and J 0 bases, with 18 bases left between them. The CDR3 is CASSPKIAALSYEQYF. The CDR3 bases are TGCGCCAGCAGTCCCAAAATAGCGGCTCTCTCCTACGAGCAGTACTTC.

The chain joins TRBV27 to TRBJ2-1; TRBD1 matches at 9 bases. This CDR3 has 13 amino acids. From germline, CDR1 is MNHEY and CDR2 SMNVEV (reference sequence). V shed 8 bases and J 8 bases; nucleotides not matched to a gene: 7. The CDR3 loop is CASLSDRGDEQFF. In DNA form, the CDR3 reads TGTGCCAGCCTTTCTGACAGGGGGGATGAGCAGTTCTTC.

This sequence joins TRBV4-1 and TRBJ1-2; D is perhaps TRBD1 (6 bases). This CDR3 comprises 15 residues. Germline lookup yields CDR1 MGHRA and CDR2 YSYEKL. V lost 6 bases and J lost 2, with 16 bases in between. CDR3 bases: TGCGCCAGCAGAAAAACAGGGACTACCAACTATGGCTACACCTTC. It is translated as CASRKTGTTNYGYTF.

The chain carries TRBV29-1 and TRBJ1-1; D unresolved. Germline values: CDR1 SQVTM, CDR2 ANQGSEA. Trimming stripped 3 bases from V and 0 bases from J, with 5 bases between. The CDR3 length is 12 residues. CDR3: CSVDHMNTEAFF. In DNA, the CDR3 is TGCAGCGTTGACCACATGAACACTGAAGCTTTCTTT. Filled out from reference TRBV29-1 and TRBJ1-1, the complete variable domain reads SAVISQKPSRDICQRGTSLTIQCQVDSQVTMMFWYRQQPGQSLTLIATANQGSEATYESGFVIDKFPISRPNLTFSTLTVSNMSPEDSSIYLCSVDHMNTEAFFGQGTRLTVV.

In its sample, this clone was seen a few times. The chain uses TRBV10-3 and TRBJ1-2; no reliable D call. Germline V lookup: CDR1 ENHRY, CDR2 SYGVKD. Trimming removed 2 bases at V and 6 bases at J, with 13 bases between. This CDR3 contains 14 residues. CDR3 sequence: CAISEGQLTDGYTF. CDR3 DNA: TGTGCCATCAGTGAGGGGCAGTTAACTGATGGCTACACCTTC.

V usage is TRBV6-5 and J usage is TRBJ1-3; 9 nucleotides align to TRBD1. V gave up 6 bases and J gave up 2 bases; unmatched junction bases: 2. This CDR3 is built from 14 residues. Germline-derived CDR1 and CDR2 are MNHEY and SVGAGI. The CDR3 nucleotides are TGTGCCAGCAGCCGACAGGGGGCTGGAAACACCATATATTTT. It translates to CASSRQGAGNTIYF.

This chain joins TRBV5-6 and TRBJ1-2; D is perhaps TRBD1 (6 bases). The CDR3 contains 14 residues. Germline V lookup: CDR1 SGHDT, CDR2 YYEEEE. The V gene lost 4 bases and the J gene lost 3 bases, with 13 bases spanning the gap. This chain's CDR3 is CASSIQGADYGYTF. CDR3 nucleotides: TGTGCCAGCAGCATACAGGGAGCGGACTATGGCTACACCTTC.

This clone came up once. CDR3 coding DNA: TGTGCCAGCAGTCGGACTAGCGGGGTAGCCTACAATGAGCAGTTCTTC. This gives the protein CASSRTSGVAYNEQFF. This chain connects TRBV27 to TRBJ2-1, with TRBD2 matching 12 bases. Trimming cost V 5 bases and J 2 bases; bases outside gene matches: 4. This CDR3 spans 16 amino acids. CDR1 is MNHEY, CDR2 SMNVEV, per germline (reference sequence).

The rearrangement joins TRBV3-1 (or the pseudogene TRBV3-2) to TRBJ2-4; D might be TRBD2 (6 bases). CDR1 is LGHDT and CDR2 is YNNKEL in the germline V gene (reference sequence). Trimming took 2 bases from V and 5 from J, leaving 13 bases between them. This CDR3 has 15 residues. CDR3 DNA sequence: TGTGCCAGCAGCCAATCAGGGTGGGGGGAAAACATTCAGTACTTC. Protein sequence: CASSQSGWGENIQYF.

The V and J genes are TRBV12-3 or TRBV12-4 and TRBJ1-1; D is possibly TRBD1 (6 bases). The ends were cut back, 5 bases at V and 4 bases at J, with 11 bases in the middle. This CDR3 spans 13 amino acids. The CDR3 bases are TGTGCCAGCAGTCTTTCAGGGGTCACTGAAGCTTTCTTT. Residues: CASSLSGVTEAFF.

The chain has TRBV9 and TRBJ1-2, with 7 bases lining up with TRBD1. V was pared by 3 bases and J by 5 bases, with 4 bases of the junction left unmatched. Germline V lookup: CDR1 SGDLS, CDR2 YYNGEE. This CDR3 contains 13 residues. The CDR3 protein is CASSGGQNYGYTF. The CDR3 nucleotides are TGTGCCAGCAGCGGGGGACAGAATTATGGCTACACCTTC.